A selection of T cell receptor beta chains follows, all from one sample in a study of post-analysis software for immune sequencing data. MiXCR, applied by TCRdb to the PCR reads, yields one record per CDR3 protein. The table includes about 160,000 distinct CDR3 sequences, roughly 34% detected once. Source: blood, taken after autologous hematopoietic stem cell transplantation. All receptors come from a girl aged 10 to 17 with multiple sclerosis. CDR3s include the opening cysteine and the closing phenylalanine or tryptophan. Clone sizes are given selectively: once, few, many, or a class where the clone is expanded.

CDR3,J,size,V
CASSGGGTQYF,TRBJ2-5,many,TRBV12-3/TRBV12-4
CSASLGTSGFLGSYNEQFF,TRBJ2-1,.,TRBV20-1
CASSSETTETQYF,TRBJ2-5,.,TRBV27
CATSREEAAVELAVSNHSIGAQYF,TRBJ2-3,few,TRBV15
CSARGLAGENEQFF,TRBJ2-1,few,TRBV20-1
CASSQEGGRLGNTEAFF,TRBJ1-1,.,TRBV4-1
CASSSLGGDLNYNEQFF,TRBJ2-1,.,TRBV5-1
CASSLGDRSGTDTQYF,TRBJ2-3,.,TRBV12-3/TRBV12-4
CASSLAGPQETQYF,TRBJ2-5,few,TRBV5-6
CASSPRVGYEQYF,.,.,TRBV5-6
CASSPLAGGSEQFF,TRBJ2-1,.,TRBV7-9
CASRGGGGYTF,TRBJ1-2,few,TRBV28
CSATRGGSHQETQYF,TRBJ2-5,few,TRBV20-1
CSARDRVTGDQPQHF,TRBJ1-5,.,TRBV20-1
CASSWPDGRTDTQYF,TRBJ2-3,.,TRBV5-1
CASSSNLLDEQYF,TRBJ2-7,few,TRBV5-5
CASSPLGPYEQYF,TRBJ2-7,.,TRBV18
CASSHWAKNYEQYF,TRBJ2-7,once,TRBV14
CASSSLGIGEQYF,TRBJ2-7,.,TRBV28
CASSFQVGSTDTQYF,TRBJ2-3,many,TRBV7-2
CASSLRQGVSADAQYF,TRBJ2-3,.,TRBV12-3/TRBV12-4
CASSYSWGATNEKLFF,TRBJ1-4,.,TRBV6-5
CASSHGGGYTF,TRBJ1-2,few,TRBV6-5
CASSEISGANVLTF,TRBJ2-6,.,TRBV18
CASSLAQDLYEQYF,TRBJ2-7,many,TRBV7-2
CASSVRTSTEAFF,TRBJ1-1,.,TRBV25-1
CASSFGSGSPDTQYF,TRBJ2-3,.,TRBV27